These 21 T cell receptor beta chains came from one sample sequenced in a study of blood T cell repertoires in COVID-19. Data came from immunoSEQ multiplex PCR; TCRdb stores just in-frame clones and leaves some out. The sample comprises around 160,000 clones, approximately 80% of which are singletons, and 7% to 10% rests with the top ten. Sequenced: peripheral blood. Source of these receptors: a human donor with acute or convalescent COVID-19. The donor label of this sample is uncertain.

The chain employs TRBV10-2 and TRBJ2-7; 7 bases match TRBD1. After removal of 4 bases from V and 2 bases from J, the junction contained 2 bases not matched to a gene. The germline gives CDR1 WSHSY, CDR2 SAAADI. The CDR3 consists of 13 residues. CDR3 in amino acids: CASSGDRAYEQYV. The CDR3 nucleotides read TGCGCCAGCAGTGGTGACAGGGCCTACGAGCAGTACGTC.

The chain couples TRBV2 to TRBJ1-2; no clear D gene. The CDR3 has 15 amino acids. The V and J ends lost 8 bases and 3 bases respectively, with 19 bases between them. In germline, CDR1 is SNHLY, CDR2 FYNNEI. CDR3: CASSKTGDVYYGYTF. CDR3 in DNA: TGTGCCAGCTCGAAGACGGGTGATGTTTACTATGGCTACACCTTC.

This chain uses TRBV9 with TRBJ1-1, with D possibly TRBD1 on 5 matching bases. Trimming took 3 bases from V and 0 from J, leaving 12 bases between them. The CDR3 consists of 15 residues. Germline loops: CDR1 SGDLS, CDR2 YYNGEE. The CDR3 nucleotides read TGTGCCAGCAGCGCCGACAGCCACATGAACACTGAAGCTTTCTTT. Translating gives CASSADSHMNTEAFF.

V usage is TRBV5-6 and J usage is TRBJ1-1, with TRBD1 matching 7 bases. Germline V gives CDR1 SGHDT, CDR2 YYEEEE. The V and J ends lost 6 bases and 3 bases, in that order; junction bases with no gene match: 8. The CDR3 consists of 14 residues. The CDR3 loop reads CASTADRSYTEAFF. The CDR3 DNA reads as TGTGCCAGCACCGCGGACAGGTCTTACACTGAAGCTTTCTTT.

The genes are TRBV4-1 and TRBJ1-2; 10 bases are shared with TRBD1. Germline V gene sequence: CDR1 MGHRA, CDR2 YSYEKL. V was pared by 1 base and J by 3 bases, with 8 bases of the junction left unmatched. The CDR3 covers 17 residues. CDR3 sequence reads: CASSQGLKGTGDYGYTF. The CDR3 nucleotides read TGCGCCAGCAGCCAAGGACTCAAAGGGACAGGGGACTATGGCTACACCTTC.

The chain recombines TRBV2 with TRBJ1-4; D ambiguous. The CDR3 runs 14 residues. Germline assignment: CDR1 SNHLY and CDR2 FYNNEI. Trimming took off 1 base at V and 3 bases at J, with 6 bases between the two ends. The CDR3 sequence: CASSEVVANEKLFF. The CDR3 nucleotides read TGTGCCAGCAGTGAAGTAGTAGCTAATGAAAAACTGTTTTTT.

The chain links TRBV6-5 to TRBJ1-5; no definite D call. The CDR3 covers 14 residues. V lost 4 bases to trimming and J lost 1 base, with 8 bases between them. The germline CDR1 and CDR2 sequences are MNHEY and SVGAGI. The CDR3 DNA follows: TGTGCCAGCAGTTCCCCGCGCAGCAATCAGCCCCAGCATTTT. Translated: CASSSPRSNQPQHF.

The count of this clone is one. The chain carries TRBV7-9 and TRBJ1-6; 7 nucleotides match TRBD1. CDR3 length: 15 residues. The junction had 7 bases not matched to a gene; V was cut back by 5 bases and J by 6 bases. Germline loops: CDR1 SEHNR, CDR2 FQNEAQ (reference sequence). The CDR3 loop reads CASSPPGQINSPLHF. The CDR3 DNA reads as TGTGCCAGCAGCCCCCCGGGACAGATTAATTCACCCCTCCACTTT.

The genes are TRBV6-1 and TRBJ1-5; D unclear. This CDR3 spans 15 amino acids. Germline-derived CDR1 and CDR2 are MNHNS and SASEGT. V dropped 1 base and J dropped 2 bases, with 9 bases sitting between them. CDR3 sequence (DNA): TGTGCCAGCAGTGAAGGAGGTTACGGCAATCAGCCCCAGCATTTT. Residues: CASSEGGYGNQPQHF.

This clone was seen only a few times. The CDR3 DNA follows: TGTGCCACCAAGCGGGGAGACGAGCAGTACTTC. This gives the protein CATKRGDEQYF. The chain has TRBV10-3 and TRBJ2-7, with 7 bases aligning to TRBD2. The junction had 5 bases not matched to a gene; V was cut back by 10 bases and J by 5 bases. CDR1 and CDR2 from the germline V gene are ENHRY and SYGVKD. This CDR3 has 11 amino acids.

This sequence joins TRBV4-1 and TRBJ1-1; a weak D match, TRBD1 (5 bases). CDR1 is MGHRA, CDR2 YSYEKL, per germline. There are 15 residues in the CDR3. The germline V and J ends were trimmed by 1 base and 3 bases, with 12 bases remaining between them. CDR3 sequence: CASSQGTRADTEAFF. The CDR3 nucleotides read TGCGCCAGCAGCCAAGGGACCAGGGCGGACACTGAAGCTTTCTTT.

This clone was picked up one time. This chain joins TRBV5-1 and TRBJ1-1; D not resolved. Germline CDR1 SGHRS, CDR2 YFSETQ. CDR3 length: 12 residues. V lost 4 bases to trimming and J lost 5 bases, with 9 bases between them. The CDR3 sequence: CASSRAETEAFF. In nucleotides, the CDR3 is TGCGCCAGCAGCCGAGCGGAGACTGAAGCTTTCTTT. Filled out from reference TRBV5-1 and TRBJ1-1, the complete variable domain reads KAGVTQTPRYLIKTRGQQVTLSCSPISGHRSVSWYQQTPGQGLQFLFEYFSETQRNKGNFPGRFSGRQFSNSRSEMNVSTLELGDSALYLCASSRAETEAFFGQGTRLTVV.

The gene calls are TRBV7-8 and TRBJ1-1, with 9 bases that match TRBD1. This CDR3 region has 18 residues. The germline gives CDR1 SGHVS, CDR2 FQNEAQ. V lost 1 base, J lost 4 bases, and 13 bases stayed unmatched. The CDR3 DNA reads TGTGCCAGCAGCTTAGTAGGAGTGACAGGGGGGCTCCTCACTGAAGCTTTCTTT. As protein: CASSLVGVTGGLLTEAFF.

Written as DNA, the CDR3 is TGTGCCAGCAGTCCCGGCGGGTACACTGAAGCTTTCTTT. This gives the protein CASSPGGYTEAFF. The chain employs TRBV6-5 and TRBJ1-1; D remains unclear. Germline V lookup: CDR1 MNHEY, CDR2 SVGAGI. Trimming took off 5 bases at V and 3 bases at J, with 10 bases between the two ends. The CDR3 totals 13 residues.

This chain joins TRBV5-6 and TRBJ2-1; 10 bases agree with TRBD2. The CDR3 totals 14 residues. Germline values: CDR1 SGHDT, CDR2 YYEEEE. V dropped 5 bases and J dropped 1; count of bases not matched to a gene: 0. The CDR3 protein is CASSSGGSYNEQFF. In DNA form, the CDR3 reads TGTGCCAGCAGTAGCGGGGGGTCCTACAATGAGCAGTTCTTC.

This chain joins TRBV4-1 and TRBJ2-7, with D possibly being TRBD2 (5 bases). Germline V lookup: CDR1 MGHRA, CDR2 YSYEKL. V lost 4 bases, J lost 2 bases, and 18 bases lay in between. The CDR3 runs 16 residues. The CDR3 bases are TGCGCCAGCAGCCTCTCGGAGATAGGGAGCACCTACGAGCAGTACTTC. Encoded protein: CASSLSEIGSTYEQYF.

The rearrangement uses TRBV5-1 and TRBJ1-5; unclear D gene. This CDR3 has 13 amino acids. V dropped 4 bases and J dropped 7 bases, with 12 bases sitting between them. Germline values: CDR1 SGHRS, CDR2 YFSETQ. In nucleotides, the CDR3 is TGCGCCAGCAGCCGTACAATCGGGCAGCCCCAGCATTTT. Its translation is CASSRTIGQPQHF.

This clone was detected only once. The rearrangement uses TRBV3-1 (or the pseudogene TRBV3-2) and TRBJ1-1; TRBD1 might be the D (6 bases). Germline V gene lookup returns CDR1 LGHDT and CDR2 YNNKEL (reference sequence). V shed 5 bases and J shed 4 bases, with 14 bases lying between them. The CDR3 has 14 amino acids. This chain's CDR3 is CASSLGGGSTEAFF. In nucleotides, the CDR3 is TGTGCCAGCAGCTTAGGGGGTGGATCCACTGAAGCTTTCTTT.

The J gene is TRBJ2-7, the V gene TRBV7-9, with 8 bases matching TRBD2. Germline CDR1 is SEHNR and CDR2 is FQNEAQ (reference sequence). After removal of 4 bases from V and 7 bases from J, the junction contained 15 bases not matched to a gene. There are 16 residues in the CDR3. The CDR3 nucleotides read TGTGCCAGCAGCTCCCTTCCGGGGGGGCAACGGGGGGAGCAGTACTTC. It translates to CASSSLPGGQRGEQYF.

In nucleotides, the CDR3 is TGTGCCAGCAGCCCGGGAACTAATGAAAAACTGTTTTTT. Encoded protein: CASSPGTNEKLFF. The chain carries TRBV12-3 or TRBV12-4 and TRBJ1-4, with unresolved D. V lost 6 bases, J lost 1 base, and 6 bases lay in between. This CDR3 contains 13 residues.

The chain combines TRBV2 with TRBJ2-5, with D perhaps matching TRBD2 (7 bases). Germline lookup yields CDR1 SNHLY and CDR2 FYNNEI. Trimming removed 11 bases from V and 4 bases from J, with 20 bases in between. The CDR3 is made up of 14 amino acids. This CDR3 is CAVPFGGRPETQYF. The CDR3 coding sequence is TGTGCCGTCCCCTTCGGGGGGCGACCAGAGACCCAGTACTTC.